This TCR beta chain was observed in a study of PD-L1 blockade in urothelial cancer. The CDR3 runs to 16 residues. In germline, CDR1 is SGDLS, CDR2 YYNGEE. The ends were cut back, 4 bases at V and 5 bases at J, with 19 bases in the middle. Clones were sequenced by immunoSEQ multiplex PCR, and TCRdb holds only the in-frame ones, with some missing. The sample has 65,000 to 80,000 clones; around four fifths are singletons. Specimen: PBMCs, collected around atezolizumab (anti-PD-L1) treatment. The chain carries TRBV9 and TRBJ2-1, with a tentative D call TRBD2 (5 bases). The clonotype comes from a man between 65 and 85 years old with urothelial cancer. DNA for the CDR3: TGTGCCAGCAGCCCCGCCCCCTACGGGATCCACAATGAGCAGTTCTTC. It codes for CASSPAPYGIHNEQFF.